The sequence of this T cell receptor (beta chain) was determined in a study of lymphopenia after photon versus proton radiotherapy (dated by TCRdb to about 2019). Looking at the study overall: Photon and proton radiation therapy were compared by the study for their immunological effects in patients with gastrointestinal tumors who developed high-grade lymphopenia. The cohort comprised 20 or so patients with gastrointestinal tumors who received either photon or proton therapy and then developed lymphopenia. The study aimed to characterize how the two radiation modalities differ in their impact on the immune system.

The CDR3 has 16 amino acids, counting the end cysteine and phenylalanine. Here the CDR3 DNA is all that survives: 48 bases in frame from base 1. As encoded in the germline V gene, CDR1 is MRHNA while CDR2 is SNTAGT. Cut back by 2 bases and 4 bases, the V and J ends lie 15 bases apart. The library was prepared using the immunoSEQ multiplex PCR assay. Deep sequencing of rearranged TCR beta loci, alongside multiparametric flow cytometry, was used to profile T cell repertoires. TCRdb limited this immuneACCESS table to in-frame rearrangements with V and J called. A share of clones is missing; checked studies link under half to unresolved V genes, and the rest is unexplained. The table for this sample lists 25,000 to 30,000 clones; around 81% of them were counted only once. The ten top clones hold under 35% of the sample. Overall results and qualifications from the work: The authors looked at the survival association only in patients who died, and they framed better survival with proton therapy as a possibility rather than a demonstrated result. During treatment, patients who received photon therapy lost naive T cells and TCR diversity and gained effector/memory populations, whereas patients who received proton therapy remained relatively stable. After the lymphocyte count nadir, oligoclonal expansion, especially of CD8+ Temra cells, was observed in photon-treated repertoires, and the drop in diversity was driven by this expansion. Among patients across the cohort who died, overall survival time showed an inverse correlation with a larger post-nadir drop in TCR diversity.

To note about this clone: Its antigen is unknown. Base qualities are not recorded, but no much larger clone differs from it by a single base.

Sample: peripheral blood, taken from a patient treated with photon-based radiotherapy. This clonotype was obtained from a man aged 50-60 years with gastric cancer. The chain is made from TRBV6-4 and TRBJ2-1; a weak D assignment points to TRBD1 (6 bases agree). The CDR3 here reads CASSDGGGHNYNEQFF. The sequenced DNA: TGTGCCAGCAGTGACGGTGGGGGACATAATTACAATGAGCAGTTCTTC.